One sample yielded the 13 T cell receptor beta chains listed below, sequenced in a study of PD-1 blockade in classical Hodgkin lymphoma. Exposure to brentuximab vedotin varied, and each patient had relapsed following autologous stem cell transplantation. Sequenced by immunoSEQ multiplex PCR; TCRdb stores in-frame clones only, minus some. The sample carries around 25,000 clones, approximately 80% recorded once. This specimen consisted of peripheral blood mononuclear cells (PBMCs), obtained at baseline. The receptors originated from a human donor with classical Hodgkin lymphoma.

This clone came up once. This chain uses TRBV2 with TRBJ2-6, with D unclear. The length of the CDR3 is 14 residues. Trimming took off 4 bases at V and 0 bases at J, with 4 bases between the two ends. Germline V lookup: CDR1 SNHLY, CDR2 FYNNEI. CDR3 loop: CASSVDSGANVLTF. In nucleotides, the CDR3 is TGTGCCAGCAGTGTAGACTCTGGGGCCAACGTCCTGACTTTC.

CDR3 loop: CARTLLTGGDGYTF. The CDR3 DNA reads as TGTGCCAGGACCCTCCTTACAGGGGGCGATGGCTACACCTTC. The rearrangement uses TRBV2 and TRBJ1-2, with 9 bases lining up with TRBD1. Trimming cost V 9 bases and J 6 bases; bases outside gene matches: 11. The CDR3 contains 14 residues. Germline V gives CDR1 SNHLY, CDR2 FYNNEI.

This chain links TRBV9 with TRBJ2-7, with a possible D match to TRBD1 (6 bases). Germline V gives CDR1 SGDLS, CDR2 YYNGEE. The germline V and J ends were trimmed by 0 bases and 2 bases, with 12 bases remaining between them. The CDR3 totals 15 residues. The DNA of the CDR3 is TGTGCCAGCAGCGTAGAGACAGGACGAGCCTACGAGCAGTACTTC. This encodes CASSVETGRAYEQYF. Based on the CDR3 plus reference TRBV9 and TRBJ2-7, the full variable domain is DSGVTQTPKHLITATGQRVTLRCSPRSGDLSVYWYQQSLDQGLQFLIQYYNGEERAKGNILERFSAQQFPDLHSELNLSSLELGDSALYFCASSVETGRAYEQYFGPGTRLTVT.

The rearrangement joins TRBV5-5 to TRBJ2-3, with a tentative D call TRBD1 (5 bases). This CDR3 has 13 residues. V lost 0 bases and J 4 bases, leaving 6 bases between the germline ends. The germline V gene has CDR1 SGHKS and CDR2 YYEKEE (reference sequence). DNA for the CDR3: TGTGCCAGCAGCTTGGCAGGGTCAGATACGCAGTATTTT. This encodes CASSLAGSDTQYF.

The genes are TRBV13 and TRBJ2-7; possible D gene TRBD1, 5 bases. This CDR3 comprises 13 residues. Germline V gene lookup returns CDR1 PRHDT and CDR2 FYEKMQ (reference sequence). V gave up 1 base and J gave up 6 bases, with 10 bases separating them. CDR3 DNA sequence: TGTGCCAGCAGCTTAGTCAGGGCACGCGAGCAGTACTTC. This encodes CASSLVRAREQYF.

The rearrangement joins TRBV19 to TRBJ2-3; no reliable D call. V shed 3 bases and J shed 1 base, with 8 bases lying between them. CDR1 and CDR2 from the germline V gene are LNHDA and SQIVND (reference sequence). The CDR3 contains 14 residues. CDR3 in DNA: TGTGCCAGTAGTATTGGAAAGGGCACAGATACGCAGTATTTT. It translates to CASSIGKGTDTQYF. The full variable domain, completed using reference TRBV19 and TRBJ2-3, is DGGITQSPKYLFRKEGQNVTLSCEQNLNHDAMYWYRQDPGQGLRLIYYSQIVNDFQKGDIAEGYSVSREKKESFPLTVTSAQKNPTAFYLCASSIGKGTDTQYFGPGTRLTVL.

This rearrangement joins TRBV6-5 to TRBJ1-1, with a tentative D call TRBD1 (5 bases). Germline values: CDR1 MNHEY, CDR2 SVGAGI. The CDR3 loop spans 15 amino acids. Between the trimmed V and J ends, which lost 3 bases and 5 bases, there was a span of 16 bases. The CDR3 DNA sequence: TGTGCCAGCAGTTATCAGGGCGCGTGGATTACTGAAGCTTTCTTT. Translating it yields CASSYQGAWITEAFF.

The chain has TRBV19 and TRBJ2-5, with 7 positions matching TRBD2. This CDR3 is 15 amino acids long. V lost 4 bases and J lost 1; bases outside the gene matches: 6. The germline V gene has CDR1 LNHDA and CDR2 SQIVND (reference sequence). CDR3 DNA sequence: TGTGCCAGTAGTACCGGTCTAGCGGTCCAAGAGACCCAGTACTTC. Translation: CASSTGLAVQETQYF. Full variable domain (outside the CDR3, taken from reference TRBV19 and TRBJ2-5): DGGITQSPKYLFRKEGQNVTLSCEQNLNHDAMYWYRQDPGQGLRLIYYSQIVNDFQKGDIAEGYSVSREKKESFPLTVTSAQKNPTAFYLCASSTGLAVQETQYFGPGTRLLVL.

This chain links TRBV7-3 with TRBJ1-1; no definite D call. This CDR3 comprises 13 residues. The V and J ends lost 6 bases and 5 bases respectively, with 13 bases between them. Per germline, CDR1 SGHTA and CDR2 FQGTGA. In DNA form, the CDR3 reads TGTGCCAGCAGTCCCGGCACCCGTACTGAAGCTTTCTTT. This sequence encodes CASSPGTRTEAFF.

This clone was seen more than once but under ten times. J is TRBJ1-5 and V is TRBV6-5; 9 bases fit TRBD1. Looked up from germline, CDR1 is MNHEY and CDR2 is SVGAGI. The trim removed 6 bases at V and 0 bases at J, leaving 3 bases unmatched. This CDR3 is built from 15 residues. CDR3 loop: CASRRQGVSNQPQHF. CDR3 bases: TGTGCCAGCAGACGACAGGGGGTTAGCAATCAGCCCCAGCATTTT.

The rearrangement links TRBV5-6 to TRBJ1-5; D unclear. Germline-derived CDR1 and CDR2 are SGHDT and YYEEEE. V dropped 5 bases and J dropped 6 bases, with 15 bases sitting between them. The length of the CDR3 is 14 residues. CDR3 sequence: CASSYLGAGQPQHF. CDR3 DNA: TGTGCCAGCAGTTACCTAGGCGCCGGTCAGCCCCAGCATTTT.

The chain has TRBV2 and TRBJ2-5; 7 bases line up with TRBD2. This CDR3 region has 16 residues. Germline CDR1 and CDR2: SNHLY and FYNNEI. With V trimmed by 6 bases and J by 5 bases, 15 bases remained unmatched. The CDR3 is CASRGMAGVTGETQYF. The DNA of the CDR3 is TGTGCCAGCAGAGGGATGGCGGGGGTTACGGGGGAGACCCAGTACTTC. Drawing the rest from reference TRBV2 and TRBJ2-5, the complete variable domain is EPEVTQTPSHQVTQMGQEVILRCVPISNHLYFYWYRQILGQKVEFLVSFYNNEISEKSEIFDDQFSVERPDGSNFTLKIRSTKLEDSAMYFCASRGMAGVTGETQYFGPGTRLLVL.

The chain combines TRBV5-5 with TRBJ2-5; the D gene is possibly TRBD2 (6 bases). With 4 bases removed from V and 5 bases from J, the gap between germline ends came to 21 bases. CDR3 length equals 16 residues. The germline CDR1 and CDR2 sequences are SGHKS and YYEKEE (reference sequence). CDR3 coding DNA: TGTGCCAGCAGCCCCCCCAAAGGGCCGGCGGGGGAGACCCAGTACTTC. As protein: CASSPPKGPAGETQYF.